This entry describes one T cell receptor beta chain. This sample is drawn from a study of blood T cell repertoires in COVID-19. At the level of the study: Some COVID-19 samples were acute and others convalescent; all came from the United States, Italy and Spain. The cDNA or gDNA used as material had been derived from T cells, B-cell-depleted T cells, or PBMCs.

Authors' methods: Researchers report that nucleated cell counts were estimated from reference gene primer amplification. TCRdb's copy holds only in-frame clones and misses some; the assay was immunoSEQ multiplex PCR. D and trimming come from the DNA, and the V and J calls and clone size come from that table. The data hold roughly 220,000 clones, with around four fifths observed a single time. The CDR3 length is 14 residues. V trimming: 5 bases; J trimming: 4 bases; junction bases outside the gene matches: 5. The germline gives CDR1 MDHEN, CDR2 SYDVKM. The rearrangement joins TRBV28 to TRBJ1-5; 7 bases agree with TRBD1. This TCR was sampled from a man aged 25 to 45 with active or convalescent COVID-19. Sequencing was done on a sample of peripheral blood. CDR3 coding DNA: TGTGCCAGCAGTCGGGACAGCCTAAATCAGCCCCAGCATTTT. This translates into CASSRDSLNQPQHF.